A selection of T cell receptor beta chains follows, all from one sample in a study of ipilimumab plus nivolumab after autologous stem cell transplantation. TCRdb keeps only in-frame clones here, not all; method: immunoSEQ multiplex PCR. In the table there are some 43,000 clones, about 88% of which are singletons. The specimen comprised PBMCs, sampled in a trial of ipilimumab plus nivolumab as post-transplant consolidation. These receptors came from a male donor with multiple myeloma. Both conserved end residues are part of each CDR3. Each record gives: V gene, D gene, J gene, CDR3 protein, CDR3 DNA. D genes are given only for firm matches.

v_gene: TRBV6-6
d_gene: NA
j_gene: TRBJ1-1
CDR3aa: CASSYRQNTEAFF
CDR3nt: TGTGCCAGCAGTTACAGGCAAAACACTGAAGCTTTCTTT

v_gene: TRBV6-6
d_gene: NA
j_gene: TRBJ2-3
CDR3aa: CASTLAGYEGTDTQYF
CDR3nt: TGTGCCAGCACCCTGGCAGGGTATGAGGGCACAGATACGCAGTATTTT

v_gene: TRBV5-1
d_gene: NA
j_gene: TRBJ2-7
CDR3aa: CASSKDPADEQYF
CDR3nt: TGCGCCAGCAGCAAGGACCCGGCCGACGAGCAGTACTTC

v_gene: TRBV7-8
d_gene: NA
j_gene: TRBJ2-3
CDR3aa: CASTQGLFTDTQYF
CDR3nt: TGTGCCAGCACCCAGGGCTTGTTCACAGATACGCAGTATTTT

v_gene: TRBV10-1
d_gene: NA
j_gene: TRBJ2-7
CDR3aa: CASSNDGYEQYF
CDR3nt: TGCGCCAGCAGTAATGACGGCTACGAGCAGTACTTC

v_gene: TRBV19
d_gene: NA
j_gene: TRBJ1-1
CDR3aa: CATSGDGGTEAFF
CDR3nt: TGTGCCACCTCAGGGGACGGGGGCACTGAAGCTTTCTTT

v_gene: TRBV11-2
d_gene: TRBD1
j_gene: TRBJ1-3
CDR3aa: CASSLPGTVSGNTIYF
CDR3nt: TGTGCCAGCAGCTTACCGGGGACAGTGTCTGGAAACACCATATATTTT

v_gene: TRBV2
d_gene: NA
j_gene: TRBJ2-2
CDR3aa: CASSAVGDTGELFF
CDR3nt: TGTGCCAGCAGCGCCGTGGGTGACACCGGGGAGCTGTTTTTT

v_gene: TRBV7-6
d_gene: NA
j_gene: TRBJ2-3
CDR3aa: CASSLRGPMLDTQYF
CDR3nt: TGTGCCAGCAGCTTGAGGGGACCCATGCTGGATACGCAGTATTTT

v_gene: TRBV5-1
d_gene: NA
j_gene: TRBJ2-3
CDR3aa: CASSLADRPSTDTQYF
CDR3nt: TGCGCCAGCAGCTTGGCGGACAGACCTAGCACAGATACGCAGTATTTT

v_gene: TRBV5-1
d_gene: TRBD1
j_gene: TRBJ1-1
CDR3aa: CASRAGTGDPNTEAFF
CDR3nt: TGCGCCAGCAGAGCAGGGACAGGGGATCCGAACACTGAAGCTTTCTTT

v_gene: TRBV11-1
d_gene: NA
j_gene: TRBJ2-1
CDR3aa: CASSFNTHEQFF
CDR3nt: TGTGCCAGCAGCTTCAACACACATGAGCAGTTCTTC

v_gene: TRBV11-3
d_gene: NA
j_gene: TRBJ2-1
CDR3aa: CASSLGGADDNEQFF
CDR3nt: TGTGCCAGCAGCTTAGGGGGAGCGGACGACAATGAGCAGTTCTTC

v_gene: TRBV4-2
d_gene: TRBD2
j_gene: TRBJ2-5
CDR3aa: CASSQGGLPGGETQYF
CDR3nt: TGTGCCAGCAGCCAAGGGGGACTACCCGGGGGGGAGACCCAGTACTTC

v_gene: TRBV5-1
d_gene: TRBD1
j_gene: TRBJ2-3
CDR3aa: CASSGRVPGQYTDTQYF
CDR3nt: TGCGCCAGCAGTGGGCGTGTTCCGGGACAGTACACAGATACGCAGTATTTT